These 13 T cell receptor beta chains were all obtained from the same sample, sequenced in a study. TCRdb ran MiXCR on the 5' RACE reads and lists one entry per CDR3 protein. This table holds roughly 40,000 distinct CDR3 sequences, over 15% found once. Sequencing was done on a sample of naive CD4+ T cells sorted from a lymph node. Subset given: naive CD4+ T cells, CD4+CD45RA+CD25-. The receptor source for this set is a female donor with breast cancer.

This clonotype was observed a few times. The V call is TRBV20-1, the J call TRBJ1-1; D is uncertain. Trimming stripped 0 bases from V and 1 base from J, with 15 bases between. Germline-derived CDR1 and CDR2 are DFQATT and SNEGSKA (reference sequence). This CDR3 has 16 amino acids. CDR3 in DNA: TGCAGTGCTAGAGATCCCGGCGGCAGGCCGAACACTGAAGCTTTCTTT. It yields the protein CSARDPGGRPNTEAFF.

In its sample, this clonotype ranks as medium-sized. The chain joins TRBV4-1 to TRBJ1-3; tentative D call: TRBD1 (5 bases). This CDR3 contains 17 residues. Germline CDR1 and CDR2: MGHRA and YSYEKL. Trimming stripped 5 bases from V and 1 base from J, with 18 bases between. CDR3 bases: TGCGCCAGCAGCAGGCAGGGAATGATACTGTCTGGAAACACCATATATTTT. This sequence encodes CASSRQGMILSGNTIYF.

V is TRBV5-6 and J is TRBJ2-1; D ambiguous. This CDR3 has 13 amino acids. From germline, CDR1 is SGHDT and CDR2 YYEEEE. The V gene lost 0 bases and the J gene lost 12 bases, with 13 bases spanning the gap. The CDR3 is CASSLVAVERQFF. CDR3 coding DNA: TGTGCCAGCAGCTTGGTGGCGGTTGAAAGGCAGTTCTTC.

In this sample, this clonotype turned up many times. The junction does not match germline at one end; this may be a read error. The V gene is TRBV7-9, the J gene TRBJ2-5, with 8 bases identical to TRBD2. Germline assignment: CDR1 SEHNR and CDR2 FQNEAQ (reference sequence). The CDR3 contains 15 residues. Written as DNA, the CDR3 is TGTGCCAGCAGCCAAGCGGGAGATGGCGAAGAAACCCAGTACTTC. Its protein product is CASSQAGDGEETQYF.

The CDR3 protein is CASEGGGSNQPQHF. The CDR3 nucleotides read TGTGCCAGCGAGGGAGGGGGTTCTAATCAGCCCCAGCATTTT. The chain has TRBV6-1 and TRBJ1-5; the D gene is possibly TRBD1 (6 bases). Trimming removed 8 bases from V and 4 bases from J, with 15 bases in between. CDR3 length equals 14 residues. Germline V gene data show CDR1 as MNHNS and CDR2 as SASEGT.

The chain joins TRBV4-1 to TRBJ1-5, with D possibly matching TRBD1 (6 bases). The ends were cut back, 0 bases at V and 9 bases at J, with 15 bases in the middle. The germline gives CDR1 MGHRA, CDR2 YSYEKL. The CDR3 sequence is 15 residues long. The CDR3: CASSQDMGRGGPQHF. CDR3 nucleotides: TGCGCCAGCAGCCAAGACATGGGCAGGGGAGGGCCCCAGCATTTT.

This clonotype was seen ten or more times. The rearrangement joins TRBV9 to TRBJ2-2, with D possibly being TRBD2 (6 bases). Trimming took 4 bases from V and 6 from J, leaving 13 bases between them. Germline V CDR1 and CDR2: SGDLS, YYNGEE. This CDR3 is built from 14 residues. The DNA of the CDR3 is TGTGCCAGCAGCCGGGACTGGGACGCCGGGGAGCTGTTTTTT. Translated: CASSRDWDAGELFF.

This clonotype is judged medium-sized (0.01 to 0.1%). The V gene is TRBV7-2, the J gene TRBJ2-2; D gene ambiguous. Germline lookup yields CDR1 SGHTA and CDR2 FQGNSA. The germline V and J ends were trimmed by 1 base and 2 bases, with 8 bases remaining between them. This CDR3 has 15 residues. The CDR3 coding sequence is TGTGCCAGCAGCTTAGGGTTGACAAACACCGGGGAGCTGTTTTTT. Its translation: CASSLGLTNTGELFF.

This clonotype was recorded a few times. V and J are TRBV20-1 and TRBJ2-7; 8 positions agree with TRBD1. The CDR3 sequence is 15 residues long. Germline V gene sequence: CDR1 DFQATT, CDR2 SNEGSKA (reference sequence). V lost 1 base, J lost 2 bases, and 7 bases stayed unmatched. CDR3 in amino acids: CSARGLSDRAYEQYF. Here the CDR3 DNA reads TGCAGTGCTAGAGGCCTGTCGGACAGGGCCTACGAGCAGTACTTC.

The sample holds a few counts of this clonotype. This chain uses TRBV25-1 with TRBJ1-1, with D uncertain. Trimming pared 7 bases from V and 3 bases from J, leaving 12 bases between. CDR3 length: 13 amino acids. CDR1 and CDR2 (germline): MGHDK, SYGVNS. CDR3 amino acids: CASTTDGHTEAFF. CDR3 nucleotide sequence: TGTGCCAGCACCACGGACGGGCACACTGAAGCTTTCTTT. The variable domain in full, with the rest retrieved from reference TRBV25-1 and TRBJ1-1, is EADIYQTPRYLVIGTGKKITLECSQTMGHDKMYWYQQDPGMELHLIHYSYGVNSTEKGDLSSESTVSRIRTEHFPLTLESARPSHTSQYLCASTTDGHTEAFFGQGTRLTVV.

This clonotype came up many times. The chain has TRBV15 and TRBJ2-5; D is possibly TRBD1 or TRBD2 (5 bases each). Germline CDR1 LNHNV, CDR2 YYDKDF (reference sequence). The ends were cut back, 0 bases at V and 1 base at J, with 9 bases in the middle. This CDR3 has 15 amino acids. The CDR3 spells CATSRDRDVQETQYF. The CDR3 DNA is TGTGCCACCAGCAGAGATCGGGACGTCCAAGAGACCCAGTACTTC.

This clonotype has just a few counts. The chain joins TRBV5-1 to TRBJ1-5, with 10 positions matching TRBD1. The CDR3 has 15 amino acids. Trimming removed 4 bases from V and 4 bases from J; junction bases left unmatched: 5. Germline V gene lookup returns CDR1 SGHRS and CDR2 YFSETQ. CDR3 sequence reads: CASSAGTGENQPQHF. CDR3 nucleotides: TGCGCCAGCAGCGCCGGGACAGGGGAGAATCAGCCCCAGCATTTT.

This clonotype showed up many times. CDR3 sequence reads: CASSHNQRTLQYF. CDR3 in DNA: TGTGCCAGCAGCCACAACCAGCGAACTCTTCAGTACTTC. V gene TRBV11-2 combines with J gene TRBJ2-4; no definite D call. The CDR3 runs 13 residues. CDR1 SGHAT and CDR2 FQNNGV come from the germline V gene. Deletions cut 5 bases from V and 11 bases from J, with 16 bases between.